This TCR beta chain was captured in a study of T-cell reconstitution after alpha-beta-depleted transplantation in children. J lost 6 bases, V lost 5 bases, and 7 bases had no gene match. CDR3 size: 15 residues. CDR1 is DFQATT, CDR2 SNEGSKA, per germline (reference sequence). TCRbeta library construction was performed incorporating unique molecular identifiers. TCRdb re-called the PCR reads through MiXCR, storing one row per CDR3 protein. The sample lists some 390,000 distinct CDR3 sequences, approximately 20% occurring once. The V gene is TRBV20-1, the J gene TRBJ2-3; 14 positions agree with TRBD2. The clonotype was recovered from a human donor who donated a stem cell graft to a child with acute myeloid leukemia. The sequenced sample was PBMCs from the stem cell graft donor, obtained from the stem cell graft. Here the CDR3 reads CSAPGLAGDWDTQYF. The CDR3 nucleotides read TGCAGTGCTCCGGGACTAGCGGGAGATTGGGATACGCAGTATTTT.